The rows below give T cell receptor beta chains drawn from one sample of a study of shared T cell receptors in the human thymus. Measured with immunoSEQ multiplex PCR; TCRdb has only the in-frame clones, and not every one. This repertoire shows roughly 550,000 clones, 75% to 85% found once; its top ten account for around 0.012%. The data were also submitted as part of a second study, on human thymus T cells.

What was sequenced was thymocytes. These TCRs come from a boy under three years old with a congenital heart defect. Both conserved end residues are part of each CDR3. A D gene is named only where the DNA matches it firmly. A row's size may be missing; if present it is once, few, many or a size class.

-,TRBV27,-,TRBJ2-7,CASSFRRGAPKCEQYF,TGTGCCAGCAGTTTCAGGCGGGGAGCCCCAAAATGCGAGCAGTACTTC
-,TRBV5-6,-,TRBJ2-5,CASSTWGPPVGGTQETQYF,TGTGCCAGCAGCACATGGGGCCCCCCCGTAGGGGGTACCCAAGAGACCCAGTACTTC
-,TRBV7-8,-,TRBJ2-7,CASDRTTYLYEQYF,TGTGCCAGCGACAGGACCACCTACCTCTACGAGCAGTACTTC
-,TRBV7-8,-,TRBJ1-3,CASSTPPGVGVDTIYF,TGTGCCAGCAGCACCCCACCAGGGGTAGGGGTTGACACCATATATTTT
few,TRBV5-1,TRBD1,TRBJ1-1,CASSLTGENTEAFF,TGCGCCAGCAGCCTGACAGGGGAGAACACTGAAGCTTTCTTT
-,TRBV6-1,-,TRBJ1-4,CASSARSAMSATNEKLFF,TGTGCCAGCAGTGCTAGATCAGCGATGAGTGCAACTAATGAAAAACTGTTTTTT
-,TRBV11-2,TRBD2,TRBJ2-1,CASSLEKAGGRDEQFF,TGTGCCAGCAGCTTAGAAAAAGCGGGAGGTAGAGATGAGCAGTTCTTC
-,TRBV7-9,-,TRBJ1-3,CASSLVPGKTGNTIYF,TGTGCCAGCAGCTTAGTCCCGGGGAAGACTGGAAACACCATATATTTT
-,TRBV15,TRBD1,TRBJ1-5,CATSRGLPDRGANQPQHF,TGTGCCACCAGCAGAGGCCTACCGGACAGGGGGGCCAATCAGCCCCAGCATTTT
-,TRBV25-1,-,TRBJ1-4,CASRGRGEDEKLFF,TGTGCCAGCAGGGGACGCGGGGAGGATGAAAAACTGTTTTTT
-,TRBV2,TRBD2,TRBJ2-2,CASIDRDRGLAGGHGELFF,TGTGCCAGCATAGACCGGGACAGGGGACTAGCGGGAGGCCACGGGGAGCTGTTTTTT